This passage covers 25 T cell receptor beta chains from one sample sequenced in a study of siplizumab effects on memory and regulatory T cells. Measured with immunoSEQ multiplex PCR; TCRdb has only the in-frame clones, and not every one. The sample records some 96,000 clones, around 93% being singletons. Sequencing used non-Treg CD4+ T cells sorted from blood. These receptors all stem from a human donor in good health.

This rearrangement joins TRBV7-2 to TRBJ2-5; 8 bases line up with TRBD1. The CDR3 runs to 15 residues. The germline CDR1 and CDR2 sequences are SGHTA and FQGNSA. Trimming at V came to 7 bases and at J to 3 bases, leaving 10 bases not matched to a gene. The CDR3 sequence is CASNKGQGLEETQYF. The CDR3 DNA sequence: TGTGCCAGCAATAAAGGACAGGGCCTAGAAGAGACCCAGTACTTC.

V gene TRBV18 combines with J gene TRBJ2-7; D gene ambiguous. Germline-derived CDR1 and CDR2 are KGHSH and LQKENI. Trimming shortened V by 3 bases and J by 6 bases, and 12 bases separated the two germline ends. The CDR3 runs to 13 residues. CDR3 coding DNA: TGTGCCAGCTCACCCGGTACCTTCGCCGAGCAGTACTTC. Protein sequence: CASSPGTFAEQYF.

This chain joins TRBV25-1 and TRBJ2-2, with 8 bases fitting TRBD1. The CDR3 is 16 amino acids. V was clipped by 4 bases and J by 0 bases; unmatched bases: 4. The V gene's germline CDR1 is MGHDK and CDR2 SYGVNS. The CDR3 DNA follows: TGTGCCAGCAGTGCATACAGGGGGACGAACACCGGGGAGCTGTTTTTT. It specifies CASSAYRGTNTGELFF. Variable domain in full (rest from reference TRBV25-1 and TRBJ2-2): EADIYQTPRYLVIGTGKKITLECSQTMGHDKMYWYQQDPGMELHLIHYSYGVNSTEKGDLSSESTVSRIRTEHFPLTLESARPSHTSQYLCASSAYRGTNTGELFFGEGSRLTVL.

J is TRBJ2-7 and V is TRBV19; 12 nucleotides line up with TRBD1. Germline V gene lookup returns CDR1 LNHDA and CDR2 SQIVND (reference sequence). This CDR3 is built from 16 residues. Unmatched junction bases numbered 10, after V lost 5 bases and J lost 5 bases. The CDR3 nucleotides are TGTGCCAGTAGTCCGGGGACAGGGGGCTTTAGCGACGAGCAGTACTTC. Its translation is CASSPGTGGFSDEQYF.

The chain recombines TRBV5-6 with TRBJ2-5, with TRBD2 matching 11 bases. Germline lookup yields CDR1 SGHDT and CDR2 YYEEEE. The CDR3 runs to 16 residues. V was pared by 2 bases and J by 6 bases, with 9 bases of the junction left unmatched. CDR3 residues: CASSFLAGGFSQTQYF. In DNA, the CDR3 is TGTGCCAGCAGCTTTCTAGCGGGAGGATTTAGTCAGACCCAGTACTTC.

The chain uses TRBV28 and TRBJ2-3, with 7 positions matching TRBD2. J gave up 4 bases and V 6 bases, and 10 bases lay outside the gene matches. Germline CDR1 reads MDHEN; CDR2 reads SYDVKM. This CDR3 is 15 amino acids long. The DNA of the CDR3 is TGTGCCAGCAGCCTCGGGGAGGGTAGGTCAGATACGCAGTATTTT. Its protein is CASSLGEGRSDTQYF.

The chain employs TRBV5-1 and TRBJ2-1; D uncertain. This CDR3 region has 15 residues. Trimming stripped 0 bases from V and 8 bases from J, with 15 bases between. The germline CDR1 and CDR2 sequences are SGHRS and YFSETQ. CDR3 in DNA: TGCGCCAGCAGCTTGGTAGCCCCCAGTGGCGATGAGCAGTTCTTC. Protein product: CASSLVAPSGDEQFF.

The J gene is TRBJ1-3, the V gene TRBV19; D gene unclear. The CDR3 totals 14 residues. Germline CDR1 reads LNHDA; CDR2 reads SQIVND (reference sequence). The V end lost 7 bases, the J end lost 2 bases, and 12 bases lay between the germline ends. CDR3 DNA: TGTGCCAGTACCCCGACACCAACTGGAAACACCATATATTTT. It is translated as CASTPTPTGNTIYF.

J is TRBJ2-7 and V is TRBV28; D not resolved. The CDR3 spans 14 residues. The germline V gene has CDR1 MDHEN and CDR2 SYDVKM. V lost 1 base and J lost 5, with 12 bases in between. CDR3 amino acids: CASSLLGSRHEQYF. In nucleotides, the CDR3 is TGTGCCAGCAGTTTATTGGGATCTAGACACGAGCAGTACTTC.

The CDR3 region has the DNA TGTGCCAGCAGTGATGGCAATGGCAGGGTGAGCGAGCAGTACTTC. Protein sequence: CASSDGNGRVSEQYF. V is TRBV6-1 and J is TRBJ2-7; the D gene is possibly TRBD1 (5 bases). V was clipped by 3 bases and J by 6 bases, with 18 bases between them. The CDR3 runs to 15 residues. From germline, CDR1 is MNHNS and CDR2 SASEGT.

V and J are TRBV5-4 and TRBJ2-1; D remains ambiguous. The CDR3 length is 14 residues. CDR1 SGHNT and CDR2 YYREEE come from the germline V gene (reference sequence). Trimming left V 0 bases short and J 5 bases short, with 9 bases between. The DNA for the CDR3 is TGTGCCAGCAGCTTGGTAAGTCGAGACAATGAGCAGTTCTTC. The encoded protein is CASSLVSRDNEQFF. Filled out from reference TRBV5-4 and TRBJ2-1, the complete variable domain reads ETGVTQSPTHLIKTRGQQVTLRCSSQSGHNTVSWYQQALGQGPQFIFQYYREEENGRGNFPPRFSGLQFPNYSSELNVNALELDDSALYLCASSLVSRDNEQFFGPGTRLTVL.

CDR3 bases: TGTGCCTGCCGACAGGGCCTGAACACCGGGGAGCTGTTTTTT. It yields the protein CACRQGLNTGELFF. The J gene is TRBJ2-2, the V gene TRBV30, with TRBD1 matching over 7 bases. V gave up 6 bases and J gave up 1 base; unmatched junction bases: 5. This CDR3 is built from 14 residues. Germline V gene lookup returns CDR1 GTSNPN and CDR2 SVGIG (reference sequence).

CDR3 region: CASSDSWLAGRTYEQYF. The CDR3 nucleotides read TGTGCCAGCAGTGACAGTTGGCTAGCGGGACGTACCTACGAGCAGTACTTC. The chain joins TRBV2 to TRBJ2-7; 9 bases align to TRBD2. CDR1 is SNHLY, CDR2 FYNNEI, per germline. Trimming cost V 3 bases and J 2 bases; bases outside gene matches: 11. This CDR3 region has 17 residues.

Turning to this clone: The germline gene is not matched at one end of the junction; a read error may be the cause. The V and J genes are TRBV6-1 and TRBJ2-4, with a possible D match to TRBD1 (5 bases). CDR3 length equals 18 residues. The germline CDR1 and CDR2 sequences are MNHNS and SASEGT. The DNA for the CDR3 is TGTGTCAGCAGTGAACAGCAGGGTGGTCTGGGTGCCAAAAACATTCAGTACTTC. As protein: CVSSEQQGGLGAKNIQYF.

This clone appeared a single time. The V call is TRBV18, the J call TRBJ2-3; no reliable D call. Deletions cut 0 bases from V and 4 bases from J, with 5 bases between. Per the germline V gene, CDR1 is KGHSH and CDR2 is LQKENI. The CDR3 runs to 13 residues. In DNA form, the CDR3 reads TGTGCCAGCTCACCACCTTCGGCAGATACGCAGTATTTT. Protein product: CASSPPSADTQYF.

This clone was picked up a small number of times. CDR3 loop: CASSPHTGTSGANVLTF. The CDR3 bases are TGTGCCAGCAGCCCGCATACAGGGACCTCTGGGGCCAACGTCCTGACTTTC. The chain recombines TRBV7-3 with TRBJ2-6, with D possibly matching TRBD1 (6 bases). Germline V CDR1 and CDR2: SGHTA, FQGTGA. Trimming pared 5 bases from V and 0 bases from J, leaving 14 bases between. CDR3 length equals 17 residues.

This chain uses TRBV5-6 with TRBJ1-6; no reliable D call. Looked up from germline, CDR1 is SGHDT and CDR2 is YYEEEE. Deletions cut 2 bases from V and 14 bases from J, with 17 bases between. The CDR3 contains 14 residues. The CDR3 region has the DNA TGTGCCAGCAGCTTTAGCGGGTATGCGACGGCCCTCCACTTT. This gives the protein CASSFSGYATALHF. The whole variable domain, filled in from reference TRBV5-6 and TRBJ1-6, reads DAGVTQSPTHLIKTRGQQVTLRCSPKSGHDTVSWYQQALGQGPQFIFQYYEEEERQRGNFPDRFSGHQFPNYSSELNVNALLLGDSALYLCASSFSGYATALHFGNGTRLTVT.

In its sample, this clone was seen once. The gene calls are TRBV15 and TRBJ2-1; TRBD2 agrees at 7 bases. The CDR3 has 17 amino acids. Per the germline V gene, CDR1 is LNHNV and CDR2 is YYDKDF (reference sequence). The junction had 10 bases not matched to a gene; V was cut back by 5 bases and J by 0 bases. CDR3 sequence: CATSRRERANSYNEQFF. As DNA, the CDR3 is TGTGCCACCAGCCGGCGGGAGCGGGCGAACTCCTACAATGAGCAGTTCTTC. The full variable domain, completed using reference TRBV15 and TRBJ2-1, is DAMVIQNPRYQVTQFGKPVTLSCSQTLNHNVMYWYQQKSSQAPKLLFHYYDKDFNNEADTPDNFQSRRPNTSFCFLDIRSPGLGDTAMYLCATSRRERANSYNEQFFGPGTRLTVL.

CDR3 bases: TGTGCCAGCAGCAGATCCGGGACAGGGGTCTACGAGCAGTACTTC. It translates to CASSRSGTGVYEQYF. The chain links TRBV5-6 to TRBJ2-7, with TRBD1 matching over 10 bases. The V and J ends lost 4 bases and 3 bases, in that order; junction bases with no gene match: 7. The CDR3 extends over 15 amino acids. Per the germline V gene, CDR1 is SGHDT and CDR2 is YYEEEE. The whole variable domain, filled in from reference TRBV5-6 and TRBJ2-7, reads DAGVTQSPTHLIKTRGQQVTLRCSPKSGHDTVSWYQQALGQGPQFIFQYYEEEERQRGNFPDRFSGHQFPNYSSELNVNALLLGDSALYLCASSRSGTGVYEQYFGPGTRLTVT.

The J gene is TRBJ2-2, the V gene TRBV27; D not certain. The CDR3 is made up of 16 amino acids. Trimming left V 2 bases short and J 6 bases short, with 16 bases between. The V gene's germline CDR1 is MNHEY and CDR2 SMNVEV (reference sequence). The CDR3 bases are TGTGCCAGCAGTTTACGTGGGTTGCGAAGTGCCGGGGAGCTGTTTTTT. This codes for CASSLRGLRSAGELFF.

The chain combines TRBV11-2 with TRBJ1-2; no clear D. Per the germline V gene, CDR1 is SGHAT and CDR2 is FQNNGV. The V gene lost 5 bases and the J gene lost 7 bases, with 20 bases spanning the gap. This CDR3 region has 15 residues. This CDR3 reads CASSPRKGRVSGYTF. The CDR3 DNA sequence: TGTGCCAGCAGCCCTCGAAAGGGTAGGGTCTCTGGCTACACCTTC.

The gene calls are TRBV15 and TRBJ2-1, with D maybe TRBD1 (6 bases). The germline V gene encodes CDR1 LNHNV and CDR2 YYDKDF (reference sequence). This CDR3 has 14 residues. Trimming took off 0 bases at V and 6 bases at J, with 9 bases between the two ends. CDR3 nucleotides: TGTGCCACCAGCAGAGACAGGGGATTCAATGAGCAGTTCTTC. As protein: CATSRDRGFNEQFF.

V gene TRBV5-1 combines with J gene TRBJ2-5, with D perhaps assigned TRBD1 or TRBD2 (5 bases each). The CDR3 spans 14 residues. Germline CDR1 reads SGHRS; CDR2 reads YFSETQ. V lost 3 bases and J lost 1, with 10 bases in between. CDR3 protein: CASSWDGSQETQYF. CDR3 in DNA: TGCGCCAGCAGCTGGGACGGCTCCCAAGAGACCCAGTACTTC.

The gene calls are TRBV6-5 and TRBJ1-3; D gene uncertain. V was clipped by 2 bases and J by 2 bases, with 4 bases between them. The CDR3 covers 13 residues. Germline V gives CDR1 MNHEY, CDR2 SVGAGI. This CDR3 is CASSYRAGNTIYF. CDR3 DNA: TGTGCCAGCAGTTACAGGGCTGGAAACACCATATATTTT.

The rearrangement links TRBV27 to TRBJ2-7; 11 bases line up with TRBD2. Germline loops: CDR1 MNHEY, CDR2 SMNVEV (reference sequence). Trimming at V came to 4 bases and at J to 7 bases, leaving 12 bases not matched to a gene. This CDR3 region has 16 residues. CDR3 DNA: TGTGCCAGCAGTTCACTAGCGGGAGCCGTTGCACCAGAGCAGTACTTC. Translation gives CASSSLAGAVAPEQYF.